This entry concerns a single TCR beta chain. Its antigen is still unknown. This specimen belongs to a study of cytomegalovirus exposure and HLA in healthy donors. Notes on the study in general: Relative to equally common others, HLA-associated TCR beta chains showed greater clonal expansion in a later analysis.

It was with 60 Vbeta and 13 Jbeta primers that the PCR ran. Profiling relied on immunoSEQ multiplex PCR, and the TCRdb table lists in-frame clones only, not all of them. The repertoire holds roughly 180,000 clones, with 84% as singletons. This clonotype was obtained from a girl aged 10 to 17 in good health and CMV-seropositive. The material sequenced was PBMCs.

The CDR3 sequence: CASSYPDRTGGYTF. As DNA, the CDR3 is TGTGCCAGCAGTTACCCCGACAGGACGGGAGGCTACACCTTC. The gene calls are TRBV6-5 and TRBJ1-2, with D maybe TRBD1 (6 bases). The CDR3 has 14 amino acids. Germline loops: CDR1 MNHEY, CDR2 SVGAGI. The germline V and J ends were trimmed by 2 bases and 8 bases, with 15 bases remaining between them.